Listed below are T cell receptor beta chains from one sample, sequenced in a study of regulatory T cells in long-lasting Graves disease. A single record per CDR3 protein comes from TCRdb applying MiXCR to the multiplex PCR reads. The sample carries fewer than 650,000 distinct CDR3 sequences, roughly 15% recorded once. The same sample was also studied in work on T cells in Graves' hyperthyroidism and ophthalmopathy.

The material sequenced was peripheral blood mononuclear cells (PBMCs), taken at new diagnosis, from a patient treated with antithyroid drugs. The receptors were gathered from a woman aged 25 to 39 with Graves disease. CDR3s include the opening cysteine and the closing phenylalanine or tryptophan. The order of the fields is clone size, J gene, D gene, V gene, CDR3 DNA, CDR3 protein. The D gene is left open where the match is weak. Clone size is given for some rows only: seen once, a few or many times, or a class if the clone is expanded.

>.|TRBJ2-3|.|TRBV7-9
TGTGCCAGCAGCTTAGACGGGAGCAGGTTGACAGATACGCAGTATTTT
CASSLDGSRLTDTQYF
>.|TRBJ2-5|.|TRBV19
TGTGCCAGTAGTACCGGGGCCGGCGGCACCCAGTACTTC
CASSTGAGGTQYF
>many|TRBJ1-1|TRBD1|TRBV3-1
TGTGCCAGCAGCAGCTGGACAGGGGTGAACACTGAAGCTTTCTTT
CASSSWTGVNTEAFF
>.|TRBJ1-5|.|TRBV3-1
TGTGCCAGCCCAAGGAGGCAGCTTAAAAATCAGCCCCAGCATTTT
CASPRRQLKNQPQHF
>many|TRBJ2-1|.|TRBV19
TGTGCCAGTAGTCTCGGCGGGGATTACAATGAGCAGTTCTTC
CASSLGGDYNEQFF
>few|TRBJ2-2|.|TRBV5-1
TGCGCCAGCACCCCTCAGGGTGTGGACACCGGGGAGCTGTTTTTT
CASTPQGVDTGELFF
>many|TRBJ2-2|TRBD2|TRBV7-8
TGTGCCAGCAGCATCCTTCTTGCGGGAGTGGGGGTCACCGGGGAGCTGTTTTTT
CASSILLAGVGVTGELFF
>many|TRBJ2-5|.|TRBV7-3
TGTGCCAGCAGCAGCTCCGGGTCAGGGAGTTCTGAGACCCAGTACTTC
CASSSSGSGSSETQYF
>.|TRBJ2-5|.|TRBV3-1
TGTGCCAGCAGCCGATTATCTGGGGAGACCCAGTACTTC
CASSRLSGETQYF
>.|TRBJ2-5|.|TRBV3-1
TGTGCCAGCAGCCAAGATCAGGAGACCCAAGAGACCCAGTACTTC
CASSQDQETQETQYF
>many|TRBJ2-7|.|TRBV27
TGTGCCAGCAGTTTACGGGCTTACACCTACGAGCAGTACTTC
CASSLRAYTYEQYF
>.|TRBJ2-7|TRBD1|TRBV18
TGTGCCAGCTCACCTCAACAGGGGGCATCGGACGAGCAGTACTTC
CASSPQQGASDEQYF
>few|TRBJ2-5|.|TRBV30
TGTGCCGCCCACCTGGGAGCGGGCTTGGAGACCCAGTACTTC
CAAHLGAGLETQYF
>many|TRBJ2-1|.|TRBV6-2/TRBV6-3
TGTGCCAGCAGTTCAGGGCCCTACAATGAGCAGTTCTTC
CASSSGPYNEQFF
>few|TRBJ2-1|.|TRBV20-1
TGCAGTGGTACCGGGAAATCCTACAATGAGCAGTTCTTC
CSGTGKSYNEQFF
>many|TRBJ2-1|TRBD1|TRBV10-3
TGTGCCATCGCCGGGACAGTAAAATACAATGAGCAGTTCTTC
CAIAGTVKYNEQFF
>.|TRBJ1-2|TRBD1|TRBV18
TGTGCCAGCTCACCCGGACAGGGCTCCTCTGGCTACACCTTC
CASSPGQGSSGYTF
>.|TRBJ2-3|.|TRBV9
TGTGCCAGCAGCGTACTTGCGGGTAGCACAGATACGCAGTATTTT
CASSVLAGSTDTQYF
>many|TRBJ1-4|.|TRBV7-9
TGTGCCAGCAGCTACGGCGCACAGTCGGTTTTT
CASSYGAQSVF
>.|TRBJ1-6|.|TRBV11-2
TGTGCCAGCAGCTTACCGGGCTTCCTGAATTCACCCCTCCACTTT
CASSLPGFLNSPLHF
>.|TRBJ2-3|TRBD2|TRBV20-1
TGCAGTGCCGTCCCCGGACTAGCGGGGGTCACAGATACGCAGTATTTT
CSAVPGLAGVTDTQYF
>.|TRBJ2-7|.|TRBV19
TGTGCCAGTTCGGACGGGGGCGGAAATTCCTACGAGCAGTACTTC
CASSDGGGNSYEQYF
>many|TRBJ1-1|TRBD1|TRBV7-2
TGTGCCAGCAGCTCACCAACAGGGGTTTACACTGAAGCTTTCTTT
CASSSPTGVYTEAFF
>.|TRBJ1-4|TRBD1|TRBV9
TGTGCCAGCAGCGTGTCGACAGGGGGTGAAAAACTGTTTTTT
CASSVSTGGEKLFF
>many|TRBJ2-5|.|TRBV7-6
TGTGCCAGCAGCACACCGGGACGGCAAGAGACCCAGTACTTC
CASSTPGRQETQYF
>many|TRBJ2-7|.|TRBV12-3/TRBV12-4
TGTGCCAGCAGTTCGTCGGTACCCTACGAGCAGTACTTC
CASSSSVPYEQYF
>few|TRBJ2-1|TRBD2|TRBV6-1
TGTGCCAGCACTCATGGGGGGGGGAGGGGAAACAATGAGCAGTTCTTC
CASTHGGGRGNNEQFF
>few|TRBJ2-3|.|TRBV5-1
TGCGCCAGCAGCGTTCGGACCGGGGCAGATACGCAGTATTTT
CASSVRTGADTQYF
>.|TRBJ2-3|.|TRBV5-1
TGCGCCAGCAGCTTGGACAGTCCCACAGATACGCAGTATTTT
CASSLDSPTDTQYF
>few|TRBJ2-5|TRBD2|TRBV9
TGTGCCAGCAGCGTAGGATATAGCGGGAGGGGAGAGACCCAGTACTTC
CASSVGYSGRGETQYF